Shown below are 12 T cell receptor beta chains from a single sample sequenced in a study of blood T cell repertoires in COVID-19. Measured with immunoSEQ multiplex PCR; TCRdb has only the in-frame clones, and not every one. The sample holds approximately 360,000 clones, approximately 88% seen once. Sequencing used PBMCs or T cells enriched from blood (not recorded which). These receptors came from a woman younger than 45 with acute COVID-19.

The chain joins TRBV29-1 to TRBJ1-1, with a tentative D call TRBD1 (6 bases). V dropped 4 bases and J dropped 3 bases, with 15 bases sitting between them. CDR1 SQVTM and CDR2 ANQGSEA come from the germline V gene. The CDR3 spans 14 residues. The CDR3 DNA follows: TGCAGCGTTGGGCAGGGGTATAGTGACACTGAAGCTTTCTTT. Its protein product is CSVGQGYSDTEAFF.

This sequence joins TRBV15 and TRBJ1-2; D unclear. Trimming shortened V by 0 bases and J by 1 base, and 9 bases separated the two germline ends. Germline V lookup: CDR1 LNHNV, CDR2 YYDKDF (reference sequence). This CDR3 is built from 15 residues. Here the CDR3 reads CATSRDRGINYGYTF. CDR3 nucleotide sequence: TGTGCCACCAGCAGAGATCGGGGTATTAACTATGGCTACACCTTC.

The chain uses TRBV18 and TRBJ2-3; D remains unclear. The V end lost 3 bases, the J end lost 6 bases, and 13 bases lay between the germline ends. This CDR3 is 14 amino acids long. Germline V gene sequence: CDR1 KGHSH, CDR2 LQKENI. The CDR3 reads CASSPLVMADTQYF. In nucleotides, the CDR3 is TGTGCCAGCTCACCGCTTGTTATGGCTGATACGCAGTATTTT.

The chain uses TRBV11-2 and TRBJ2-2; 11 nucleotides line up with TRBD2. Losses at the gene ends were 2 bases for V and 1 base for J; bases not matched to a gene: 3. The CDR3 has 17 amino acids. Germline CDR1 and CDR2: SGHAT and FQNNGV. CDR3 region: CASSLTGLAGNTGELFF. The CDR3 region has the DNA TGTGCCAGCAGCTTAACAGGACTAGCGGGGAACACCGGGGAGCTGTTTTTT.

A few counts support this clone. V usage is TRBV11-2 and J usage is TRBJ2-3, with 8 bases that match TRBD2. V was pared by 1 base and J by 2 bases, with 5 bases of the junction left unmatched. This CDR3 has 16 residues. Per the germline V gene, CDR1 is SGHAT and CDR2 is FQNNGV. Here the CDR3 reads CASSLGSGGYTDTQYF. CDR3 DNA: TGTGCCAGCAGCTTAGGGAGCGGGGGCTACACAGATACGCAGTATTTT.

The chain joins TRBV7-2 to TRBJ1-2, with 10 bases lining up with TRBD1. Germline trimming cut 7 bases from V and 4 bases from J; bases unmatched to any gene: 9. This CDR3 spans 15 amino acids. Germline CDR1 is SGHTA and CDR2 is FQGNSA. CDR3 DNA sequence: TGTGCCAGCACAATCCGACAGGGGGCTGTCTATGGCTACACCTTC. It translates to CASTIRQGAVYGYTF.

This clone has just one count. The rearrangement uses TRBV7-9 and TRBJ2-7; D unresolved. The CDR3 consists of 14 residues. Trimming stripped 0 bases from V and 9 bases from J, with 15 bases between. The V gene's germline CDR1 is SEHNR and CDR2 FQNEAQ (reference sequence). The CDR3 nucleotides are TGTGCCAGCAGCTTAGCGCAAGAGGTTTACTTGCAGTACTTC. Translating gives CASSLAQEVYLQYF.

This chain joins TRBV7-8 and TRBJ1-5; 7 bases fit TRBD1. This CDR3 contains 15 residues. The germline V gene has CDR1 SGHVS and CDR2 FQNEAQ. The ends lost 1 base at V and 3 bases at J; junction bases unmatched: 3. In DNA, the CDR3 is TGTGCCAGCAGCTTAGGACAGGGACACAATCAGCCCCAGCATTTT. It yields the protein CASSLGQGHNQPQHF.

V is TRBV7-6 and J is TRBJ1-6, with TRBD1 identical over 9 bases. V shed 5 bases and J 7 bases; nucleotides not matched to a gene: 3. This CDR3 contains 14 residues. Germline loops: CDR1 SGHVS, CDR2 FNYEAQ. CDR3 sequence (DNA): TGTGCCAGCAGCAGCGGACAGGGGAATTCACCCCTCCACTTT. Protein sequence: CASSSGQGNSPLHF.

The genes are TRBV2 and TRBJ1-1; 9 bases map to TRBD1. V dropped 7 bases and J dropped 2; count of bases not matched to a gene: 11. Per the germline V gene, CDR1 is SNHLY and CDR2 is FYNNEI. The CDR3 is 16 residues long. In nucleotides, the CDR3 is TGTGCCAGCACTAAGGGACAGGGTGAATACAACACTGAAGCTTTCTTT. Protein product: CASTKGQGEYNTEAFF.

The chain recombines TRBV4-3 with TRBJ1-6; no definite D call. V was cut by 0 bases and J by 7 bases, with 10 bases left in between. CDR3 length equals 15 residues. Germline V gene data show CDR1 as LGHNA and CDR2 as YSLEER. DNA of the CDR3: TGCGCCAGCAGCCAAGAAATGGGCCGCAATTCACCCCTCCACTTT. It codes for CASSQEMGRNSPLHF.

The rearrangement links TRBV6-2 or TRBV6-3 to TRBJ2-2; 8 bases are shared with TRBD1. Trimming took 6 bases from V and 5 from J; bases not matched to a gene: 8. CDR1 and CDR2 from the germline V gene are MNHEY and SVGEGT. The CDR3 is 15 residues long. The DNA for the CDR3 is TGTGCCAGCAGCCCTAGGACAGGGCGAACCGGGGAGCTGTTTTTT. Protein sequence: CASSPRTGRTGELFF.